These T cell receptor beta chains were read from a single sample in a study of T cells in localized non-small cell lung cancer. Profiled with immunoSEQ multiplex PCR; TCRdb holds only in-frame clones, not every one. Seen here are approximately 2,500 clones, 21% observed once, and the top ten hold about a sixth. Sequences were derived from normal lung tissue next to the tumor, sampled before any cancer treatment. These receptors came from a man aged 40 to 70 with stage I squamous cell lung carcinoma. CDR3s include the opening cysteine and the closing phenylalanine or tryptophan. The D gene is left open where the match is weak. Size is omitted from some rows. Given values are once, few, many or a class for expanded clones.

j_call: TRBJ2-7; v_call: TRBV7-1; clone_size: few; d_call: -; cdr3_aa: CASSWMEGHEQYF; cdr3_nt: TGTGCCAGCAGCTGGATGGAGGGCCACGAGCAGTACTTC
j_call: TRBJ2-2; v_call: TRBV30; clone_size: few; d_call: TRBD2; cdr3_aa: CAWSVPKTSIPGELFF; cdr3_nt: TGTGCCTGGAGTGTACCTAAGACTAGCATCCCCGGGGAGCTGTTTTTT
j_call: TRBJ2-3; v_call: TRBV9; clone_size: few; d_call: -; cdr3_aa: CASSEGGALTDTQYF; cdr3_nt: TGTGCCAGCAGTGAAGGGGGGGCACTCACAGATACGCAGTATTTT
j_call: TRBJ1-3; v_call: TRBV30; clone_size: -; d_call: -; cdr3_aa: CAWETGTAGNTIYF; cdr3_nt: TGTGCCTGGGAAACAGGGACGGCCGGAAACACCATATATTTT
j_call: TRBJ1-2; v_call: TRBV11-3; clone_size: few; d_call: TRBD1; cdr3_aa: CASSTTGGGNGYTF; cdr3_nt: TGTGCCAGCAGCACGACAGGGGGCGGGAATGGCTACACCTTC
j_call: TRBJ1-1; v_call: TRBV18; clone_size: -; d_call: -; cdr3_aa: CASSPVGAEAFF; cdr3_nt: TGTGCCAGCTCACCAGTGGGGGCTGAAGCTTTCTTT
j_call: TRBJ1-1; v_call: TRBV14; clone_size: -; d_call: -; cdr3_aa: CASSRALSTEAFF; cdr3_nt: TGTGCCAGCAGCCGGGCCCTGAGCACTGAAGCTTTCTTT
j_call: TRBJ1-1; v_call: TRBV19; clone_size: medium-sized; d_call: TRBD1; cdr3_aa: CASSIPDRTYTEAFF; cdr3_nt: TGTGCCAGTAGTATTCCGGACAGGACTTACACTGAAGCTTTCTTT
j_call: TRBJ1-6; v_call: TRBV19; clone_size: -; d_call: TRBD1; cdr3_aa: CASSFGTGVVNSPLHF; cdr3_nt: TGTGCCAGTAGTTTCGGGACAGGGGTAGTCAATTCACCCCTCCACTTT
j_call: TRBJ1-2; v_call: TRBV28; clone_size: -; d_call: -; cdr3_aa: CASSLPQSYGYTF; cdr3_nt: TGTGCCAGCAGTTTACCCCAGAGCTATGGCTACACCTTC
j_call: TRBJ2-7; v_call: TRBV6-8; clone_size: few; d_call: TRBD2; cdr3_aa: CASSYGGGLALYEQYF; cdr3_nt: TGTGCCAGCAGTTATGGGGGGGGACTAGCCCTATACGAGCAGTACTTC
j_call: TRBJ1-2; v_call: TRBV28; clone_size: -; d_call: TRBD1; cdr3_aa: CASSLGDRGRNGYTF; cdr3_nt: TGTGCCAGCAGTTTAGGGGACAGGGGGCGGAATGGCTACACCTTC
j_call: TRBJ2-2; v_call: TRBV30; clone_size: -; d_call: TRBD2; cdr3_aa: CAWTLAGGTGELFF; cdr3_nt: TGTGCCTGGACCCTAGCGGGAGGGACCGGGGAGCTGTTTTTT
j_call: TRBJ2-7; v_call: TRBV5-1; clone_size: -; d_call: TRBD1; cdr3_aa: CASSFEPGQGGEQYF; cdr3_nt: TGCGCCAGCAGCTTTGAACCGGGACAGGGAGGAGAGCAGTACTTC
j_call: TRBJ1-2; v_call: TRBV6-7; clone_size: -; d_call: -; cdr3_aa: CASSPDSLSYGYTF; cdr3_nt: TGTGCCAGCAGCCCCGACAGCCTTTCCTATGGCTACACCTTC
j_call: TRBJ1-5; v_call: TRBV1; clone_size: few; d_call: -; cdr3_aa: CASSQDVGTGSQPQHF; cdr3_nt: -
j_call: TRBJ2-7; v_call: TRBV18; clone_size: -; d_call: -; cdr3_aa: CASSRRGTHEQYF; cdr3_nt: TGTGCCAGCTCACGCAGGGGTACGCACGAGCAGTACTTC
j_call: TRBJ1-1; v_call: TRBV18; clone_size: once; d_call: -; cdr3_aa: CASSPVGQGLGYTEAFF; cdr3_nt: TGTGCCAGCTCACCGGTTGGGCAGGGTTTAGGTTACACTGAAGCTTTCTTT
j_call: TRBJ2-7; v_call: TRBV6-7; clone_size: -; d_call: -; cdr3_aa: CASGSPYEQYF; cdr3_nt: TGTGCCTCTGGCAGCCCCTACGAGCAGTACTTC
j_call: TRBJ1-4; v_call: TRBV30; clone_size: -; d_call: TRBD1; cdr3_aa: CAWSPFAGTGDEKLFF; cdr3_nt: TGTGCCTGGAGCCCTTTTGCCGGGACAGGGGATGAAAAACTGTTTTTT
j_call: TRBJ2-3; v_call: TRBV9; clone_size: few; d_call: TRBD2; cdr3_aa: CASRSSGKGTQYF; cdr3_nt: TGTGCCAGCCGATCTAGCGGCAAGGGCACGCAGTATTTT
j_call: TRBJ2-2; v_call: TRBV11-3; clone_size: medium-sized; d_call: TRBD2; cdr3_aa: CASSSPGASGGAWTGELFF; cdr3_nt: TGTGCCAGCAGCTCCCCCGGGGCTAGCGGGGGGGCCTGGACCGGGGAGCTGTTTTTT
j_call: TRBJ2-3; v_call: TRBV9; clone_size: few; d_call: TRBD1; cdr3_aa: CASSERRQGAYLATDTQYF; cdr3_nt: TGTGCCAGCAGTGAAAGGCGGCAGGGGGCTTATTTAGCGACAGATACGCAGTATTTT
j_call: TRBJ2-7; v_call: TRBV29-1; clone_size: -; d_call: TRBD2; cdr3_aa: CSVPLWRESSYEQYF; cdr3_nt: TGCAGCGTTCCCCTATGGCGGGAGAGCTCCTACGAGCAGTACTTC
j_call: TRBJ1-4; v_call: TRBV23-1; clone_size: few; d_call: TRBD1; cdr3_aa: CASSQWPRDREMEKLFF; cdr3_nt: TGCGCCAGCAGTCAATGGCCCAGGGACAGGGAGATGGAAAAACTGTTTTTT
j_call: TRBJ2-5; v_call: TRBV1; clone_size: medium-sized; d_call: -; cdr3_aa: CASSQDRRGEETQYF; cdr3_nt: TGCGCCAGCAGCCAAGATCGGCGGGGAGAAGAGACCCAGTACTTC
j_call: TRBJ1-1; v_call: TRBV25-1; clone_size: -; d_call: -; cdr3_aa: CASSEALGGYTEAFF; cdr3_nt: TGTGCCAGCAGTGAGGCCCTTGGGGGGTACACTGAAGCTTTCTTT
j_call: TRBJ1-4; v_call: TRBV6-8; clone_size: few; d_call: -; cdr3_aa: CASSGDRTEKLFF; cdr3_nt: TGTGCCAGCAGTGGAGACAGGACTGAAAAACTGTTTTTT
j_call: TRBJ2-1; v_call: TRBV11-3; clone_size: medium-sized; d_call: TRBD2; cdr3_aa: CASSPYPLTSGRGGEQFF; cdr3_nt: TGTGCCAGCAGCCCCTACCCCCTTACTAGCGGGAGAGGCGGTGAGCAGTTCTTC
j_call: TRBJ1-1; v_call: TRBV12-2; clone_size: -; d_call: -; cdr3_aa: CASRWGQGAVTEAFF; cdr3_nt: -
j_call: TRBJ2-3; v_call: TRBV19; clone_size: once; d_call: TRBD2; cdr3_aa: CASSSSGLVGDTQYF; cdr3_nt: TGTGCCAGTAGTTCCTCGGGACTAGTGGGAGATACGCAGTATTTT
j_call: TRBJ1-6; v_call: TRBV6-8; clone_size: -; d_call: TRBD1; cdr3_aa: CASSFSQGANSPLHF; cdr3_nt: TGTGCCAGCAGTTTTTCACAGGGGGCTAATTCACCCCTCCACTTT
j_call: TRBJ1-1; v_call: TRBV18; clone_size: -; d_call: -; cdr3_aa: CASSPAATEAFF; cdr3_nt: TGTGCCAGCTCACCGGCGGCCACTGAAGCTTTCTTT
j_call: TRBJ2-4; v_call: TRBV6-8; clone_size: few; d_call: -; cdr3_aa: CASSSWSLAKNIQYF; cdr3_nt: TGTGCCAGCAGTTCGTGGAGCTTAGCCAAAAACATTCAGTACTTC
j_call: TRBJ2-3; v_call: TRBV9; clone_size: -; d_call: -; cdr3_aa: CASSVGFNPDTQYF; cdr3_nt: TGTGCCAGCAGCGTAGGCTTCAACCCAGATACGCAGTATTTT
j_call: TRBJ2-5; v_call: TRBV11-3; clone_size: medium-sized; d_call: -; cdr3_aa: CASSPPTGRGETQYF; cdr3_nt: TGTGCCAGCAGTCCCCCGACAGGGCGGGGGGAGACCCAGTACTTC
j_call: TRBJ2-5; v_call: TRBV9; clone_size: -; d_call: TRBD2; cdr3_aa: CASSRGAGGPDTQYF; cdr3_nt: TGTGCCAGCAGCCGGGGAGCGGGGGGTCCAGATACCCAGTACTTC
j_call: TRBJ2-7; v_call: TRBV19; clone_size: few; d_call: -; cdr3_aa: CASSPLEGLDYEQYF; cdr3_nt: TGTGCCAGTAGTCCTCTCGAGGGGCTGGACTACGAGCAGTACTTC
j_call: TRBJ2-2; v_call: TRBV30; clone_size: once; d_call: TRBD1; cdr3_aa: CAWTGGAGGELFF; cdr3_nt: TGTGCCTGGACAGGGGGCGCGGGCGGGGAGCTGTTTTTT
j_call: TRBJ2-5; v_call: TRBV5-1; clone_size: -; d_call: -; cdr3_aa: CASSRLTDLETQYF; cdr3_nt: TGCGCCAGCAGCCGATTGACGGACCTGGAGACCCAGTACTTC
j_call: TRBJ2-5; v_call: TRBV30; clone_size: -; d_call: TRBD2; cdr3_aa: CAFGGGETQYF; cdr3_nt: TGTGCCTTTGGGGGAGGGGAGACCCAGTACTTC
j_call: TRBJ1-1; v_call: TRBV28; clone_size: once; d_call: TRBD1; cdr3_aa: CASRQGAGARPEAFF; cdr3_nt: TGTGCCAGCCGACAGGGGGCCGGCGCTCGCCCTGAAGCTTTCTTT
j_call: TRBJ1-5; v_call: TRBV11-3; clone_size: -; d_call: -; cdr3_aa: CASSLSVAAHQPQHF; cdr3_nt: TGTGCCAGCAGCTTGTCCGTAGCCGCGCATCAGCCCCAGCATTTT
j_call: TRBJ2-7; v_call: TRBV27; clone_size: -; d_call: -; cdr3_aa: CASSLSQGREQYF; cdr3_nt: TGTGCCAGCAGTTTATCACAGGGCCGCGAGCAGTACTTC
j_call: TRBJ1-1; v_call: TRBV6-8; clone_size: -; d_call: TRBD1; cdr3_aa: CASSFQQGTNTEAFF; cdr3_nt: TGTGCCAGCAGCTTTCAACAGGGGACGAACACTGAAGCTTTCTTT